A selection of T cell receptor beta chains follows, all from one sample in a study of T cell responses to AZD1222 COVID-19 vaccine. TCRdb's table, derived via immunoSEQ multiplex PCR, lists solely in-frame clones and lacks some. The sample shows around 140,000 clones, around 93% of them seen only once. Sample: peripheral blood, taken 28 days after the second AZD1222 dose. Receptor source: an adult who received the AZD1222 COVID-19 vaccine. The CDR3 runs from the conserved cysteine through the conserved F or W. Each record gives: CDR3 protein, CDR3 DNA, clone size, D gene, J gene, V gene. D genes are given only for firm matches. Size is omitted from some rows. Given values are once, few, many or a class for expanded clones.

CDR3aa: CASSSSGGGYGYTF
CDR3nt: TGCGCCAGCAGCTCCTCAGGGGGCGGGTATGGCTACACCTTC
abundance: -
d_gene: TRBD1
j_gene: TRBJ1-2
v_gene: TRBV5-1

CDR3aa: CASSFTRADSTGELFF
CDR3nt: TGCGCCAGCAGCTTTACCAGGGCGGATTCCACCGGGGAGCTGTTTTTT
abundance: -
d_gene: -
j_gene: TRBJ2-2
v_gene: TRBV5-1

CDR3aa: CASSDQELYTDTQYF
CDR3nt: TGTGCCAGCAGTGATCAGGAGCTCTACACAGATACGCAGTATTTT
abundance: few
d_gene: -
j_gene: TRBJ2-3
v_gene: TRBV2

CDR3aa: CSVEQGVVSNTEAFF
CDR3nt: TGCAGCGTTGAACAGGGGGTAGTGTCAAACACTGAAGCTTTCTTT
abundance: once
d_gene: TRBD1
j_gene: TRBJ1-1
v_gene: TRBV29-1

CDR3aa: CATSRVGGNTEAFF
CDR3nt: TGTGCCACCAGCAGAGTGGGAGGGAACACTGAAGCTTTCTTT
abundance: -
d_gene: -
j_gene: TRBJ1-1
v_gene: TRBV15

CDR3aa: CASSIGLFVGGGYTF
CDR3nt: TGTGCCAGTAGTATAGGCCTTTTCGTGGGAGGTGGCTACACCTTC
abundance: -
d_gene: -
j_gene: TRBJ1-2
v_gene: TRBV19

CDR3aa: CSVDWVGGYTF
CDR3nt: TGCAGCGTTGACTGGGTCGGTGGCTACACCTTC
abundance: -
d_gene: -
j_gene: TRBJ1-2
v_gene: TRBV29-1

CDR3aa: CASSPRTDGNTEAFF
CDR3nt: TGTGCCAGCAGCCCTCGGACTGATGGGAACACTGAAGCTTTCTTT
abundance: -
d_gene: -
j_gene: TRBJ1-1
v_gene: TRBV7-8

CDR3aa: CASSVGLEGYTF
CDR3nt: TGTGCCAGCAGCGTGGGGTTAGAAGGCTACACCTTC
abundance: -
d_gene: -
j_gene: TRBJ1-2
v_gene: TRBV9

CDR3aa: CASSLAGLAGPRRELFF
CDR3nt: TGTGCCAGCAGCTTAGCGGGGTTAGCGGGACCTAGGCGGGAGCTGTTTTTT
abundance: once
d_gene: TRBD2
j_gene: TRBJ2-2
v_gene: TRBV7-8

CDR3aa: CAISPTGFYGYTF
CDR3nt: TGTGCCATCAGTCCAACGGGGTTCTATGGCTACACCTTC
abundance: -
d_gene: -
j_gene: TRBJ1-2
v_gene: TRBV10-3

CDR3aa: CAISDSLQETQYF
CDR3nt: TGTGCCATCAGTGATTCCCTACAAGAGACCCAGTACTTC
abundance: -
d_gene: -
j_gene: TRBJ2-5
v_gene: TRBV10-3

CDR3aa: CASSSRDRGYEQYF
CDR3nt: TGTGCCAGCAGCTCCAGGGACAGGGGATACGAGCAGTACTTC
abundance: -
d_gene: TRBD1
j_gene: TRBJ2-7
v_gene: TRBV6-5

CDR3aa: CASSPGDSTDTQYF
CDR3nt: TGCGCCAGCAGCCCTGGGGACAGCACAGATACGCAGTATTTT
abundance: -
d_gene: -
j_gene: TRBJ2-3
v_gene: TRBV4-1

CDR3aa: CASSATGTLYEQYF
CDR3nt: TGTGCCAGCTCTGCCACCGGGACACTCTACGAGCAGTACTTC
abundance: -
d_gene: -
j_gene: TRBJ2-7
v_gene: TRBV6-5

CDR3aa: CAIKGDGNEQFF
CDR3nt: TGTGCCATCAAGGGGGACGGGAATGAGCAGTTCTTC
abundance: -
d_gene: -
j_gene: TRBJ2-1
v_gene: TRBV10-3

CDR3aa: CASSYSTTAGWGYTF
CDR3nt: TGTGCCAGCAGTTATTCCACTACAGCGGGCTGGGGCTACACCTTC
abundance: -
d_gene: -
j_gene: TRBJ1-2
v_gene: TRBV6-5

CDR3aa: CASSTEPGQVTEAFF
CDR3nt: TGTGCCAGCAGCACCGAACCGGGACAGGTCACTGAAGCTTTCTTT
abundance: -
d_gene: TRBD1
j_gene: TRBJ1-1
v_gene: TRBV9

CDR3aa: CASSNREGVDTGELFF
CDR3nt: TGCGCCAGCAGTAACCGGGAGGGGGTCGACACCGGGGAGCTGTTTTTT
abundance: -
d_gene: TRBD2
j_gene: TRBJ2-2
v_gene: TRBV4-1

CDR3aa: CASTSSAVGGGYTF
CDR3nt: TGTGCCAGCACCTCTTCGGCAGTCGGCGGTGGCTACACCTTC
abundance: -
d_gene: -
j_gene: TRBJ1-2
v_gene: TRBV7-9

CDR3aa: CASSGPGQGAEQYF
CDR3nt: TGTGCCAGCAGCGGACCGGGACAGGGGGCCGAGCAGTACTTC
abundance: -
d_gene: TRBD1
j_gene: TRBJ2-7
v_gene: TRBV9

CDR3aa: CAWTMRDNYGYTF
CDR3nt: TGTGCCTGGACAATGAGGGATAACTATGGCTACACCTTC
abundance: once
d_gene: -
j_gene: TRBJ1-2
v_gene: TRBV30

CDR3aa: CASIPRGGGNQPQHF
CDR3nt: TGTGCCAGCATCCCCAGGGGAGGAGGCAATCAGCCCCAGCATTTT
abundance: -
d_gene: -
j_gene: TRBJ1-5
v_gene: TRBV28

CDR3aa: CATSGGRGGNQPQHF
CDR3nt: TGTGCCACCAGCGGGGGACGTGGGGGCAATCAGCCCCAGCATTTT
abundance: -
d_gene: -
j_gene: TRBJ1-5
v_gene: TRBV15

CDR3aa: CASSLGLNTGELFF
CDR3nt: TGTGCCAGCAGCTTAGGGCTAAACACCGGGGAGCTGTTTTTT
abundance: once
d_gene: -
j_gene: TRBJ2-2
v_gene: TRBV7-3

CDR3aa: CASSLNPTYEQYF
CDR3nt: TGTGCCAGCAGCTTGAACCCCACCTACGAGCAGTACTTC
abundance: -
d_gene: -
j_gene: TRBJ2-7
v_gene: TRBV5-6

CDR3aa: CAAKQGGGDTEAFF
CDR3nt: TGTGCCGCAAAACAGGGAGGAGGGGACACTGAAGCTTTCTTT
abundance: -
d_gene: -
j_gene: TRBJ1-1
v_gene: TRBV10-3

CDR3aa: CASSYYGEKFF
CDR3nt: TGTGCCAGCAGTTACTATGGGGAGAAGTTTTTT
abundance: -
d_gene: -
j_gene: TRBJ1-4
v_gene: TRBV6-2/TRBV6-3

CDR3aa: CASSARQGRDQPQHF
CDR3nt: TGTGCCAGCAGCGCTCGACAGGGAAGGGATCAGCCCCAGCATTTT
abundance: -
d_gene: TRBD1
j_gene: TRBJ1-5
v_gene: TRBV9

CDR3aa: CASSQSVLVSGNTIYF
CDR3nt: TGTGCCAGCAGCCAATCGGTCCTCGTCTCTGGAAACACCATATATTTT
abundance: -
d_gene: -
j_gene: TRBJ1-3
v_gene: TRBV3-1/TRBV3-2

CDR3aa: CASSLGLVGTGELFF
CDR3nt: TGTGCCAGCAGTCTTGGGCTAGTGGGCACCGGGGAGCTGTTTTTT
abundance: -
d_gene: -
j_gene: TRBJ2-2
v_gene: TRBV2

CDR3aa: CASSRGAGNTIYF
CDR3nt: TGTGCCAGCAGTCGTGGGGCTGGAAACACCATATATTTT
abundance: -
d_gene: -
j_gene: TRBJ1-3
v_gene: TRBV25-1

CDR3aa: CASTPLGTGNIATNEKLFF
CDR3nt: TGTGCCAGCACTCCCCTGGGGACAGGAAACATTGCAACTAATGAAAAACTGTTTTTT
abundance: -
d_gene: TRBD1
j_gene: TRBJ1-4
v_gene: TRBV2

CDR3aa: CASSEGGGLFNQPQHF
CDR3nt: TGTGCCAGCAGCGAGGGGGGCGGGTTGTTCAATCAGCCCCAGCATTTT
abundance: -
d_gene: -
j_gene: TRBJ1-5
v_gene: TRBV9

CDR3aa: CASSFLAGGGEQYF
CDR3nt: TGTGCCAGCAGCTTCCTAGCGGGAGGAGGCGAGCAGTACTTC
abundance: -
d_gene: TRBD2
j_gene: TRBJ2-7
v_gene: TRBV5-5

CDR3aa: CASSYSTGYNEQFF
CDR3nt: TGTGCCAGCAGTTACTCGACAGGGTACAATGAGCAGTTCTTC
abundance: -
d_gene: TRBD1
j_gene: TRBJ2-1
v_gene: TRBV6-2/TRBV6-3

CDR3aa: CASISGGSYEQYF
CDR3nt: TGTGCCAGCATCTCCGGCGGATCCTACGAGCAGTACTTC
abundance: -
d_gene: -
j_gene: TRBJ2-7
v_gene: TRBV28

CDR3aa: CASSSPAGSGNTIYF
CDR3nt: TGTGCCAGCAGTTCTCCGGCCGGCTCTGGAAACACCATATATTTT
abundance: once
d_gene: -
j_gene: TRBJ1-3
v_gene: TRBV6-6

CDR3aa: CASSLSSTDTQYF
CDR3nt: TGTGCCAGCAGCTTAAGCAGCACAGATACGCAGTATTTT
abundance: -
d_gene: -
j_gene: TRBJ2-3
v_gene: TRBV7-2

CDR3aa: CASSLAGRGDEQFF
CDR3nt: TGTGCCAGCAGCTTAGCGGGCCGGGGGGATGAGCAGTTCTTC
abundance: -
d_gene: TRBD2
j_gene: TRBJ2-1
v_gene: TRBV7-6

CDR3aa: CASSPRGAWTQYF
CDR3nt: TGTGCCAGTAGTCCCCGGGGGGCGTGGACCCAGTACTTC
abundance: -
d_gene: -
j_gene: TRBJ2-5
v_gene: TRBV19

CDR3aa: CASSMPGIYEQYF
CDR3nt: TGTGCCAGCAGTATGCCAGGGATCTACGAGCAGTACTTC
abundance: -
d_gene: -
j_gene: TRBJ2-7
v_gene: TRBV28

CDR3aa: CASSQAGANYEQYF
CDR3nt: TGTGCCAGCAGCCAGGCGGGAGCAAACTACGAGCAGTACTTC
abundance: -
d_gene: TRBD2
j_gene: TRBJ2-7
v_gene: TRBV4-2

CDR3aa: CASSRGAQREQFF
CDR3nt: TGTGCCAGTTCCCGGGGGGCCCAGCGGGAGCAGTTCTTC
abundance: -
d_gene: -
j_gene: TRBJ2-1
v_gene: TRBV19

CDR3aa: CASSPGTGASGNTIYF
CDR3nt: TGTGCCAGCAGCCCCGGGACAGGGGCTTCTGGAAACACCATATATTTT
abundance: few
d_gene: TRBD1
j_gene: TRBJ1-3
v_gene: TRBV5-4

CDR3aa: CASSFSLHTQYF
CDR3nt: TGTGCCAGCAGTTTCTCGCTCCATACCCAGTACTTC
abundance: -
d_gene: -
j_gene: TRBJ2-5
v_gene: TRBV28

CDR3aa: CASSSGLAYTGELFF
CDR3nt: TGTGCCAGCAGCTCGGGACTGGCATACACCGGGGAGCTGTTTTTT
abundance: -
d_gene: -
j_gene: TRBJ2-2
v_gene: TRBV7-2

CDR3aa: CASSLGGGRALDEQYF
CDR3nt: TGTGCCAGCAGCTTAGGGGGCGGGAGGGCACTCGACGAGCAGTACTTC
abundance: -
d_gene: TRBD2
j_gene: TRBJ2-7
v_gene: TRBV7-6

CDR3aa: CASSLPGWFF
CDR3nt: TGTGCCAGCAGCTTACCAGGGTGGTTCTTC
abundance: -
d_gene: -
j_gene: TRBJ2-1
v_gene: TRBV5-8

CDR3aa: CASSLDRVGGELFF
CDR3nt: TGTGCCAGCAGTTTAGACAGGGTTGGCGGGGAGCTGTTTTTT
abundance: -
d_gene: TRBD1
j_gene: TRBJ2-2
v_gene: TRBV27

CDR3aa: CAWSVLGGPNTGELFF
CDR3nt: TGTGCCTGGAGTGTACTGGGCGGGCCGAACACCGGGGAGCTGTTTTTT
abundance: -
d_gene: -
j_gene: TRBJ2-2
v_gene: TRBV30

CDR3aa: CASSMGGLYNEQFF
CDR3nt: TGTGCCAGTAGTATGGGGGGACTCTACAATGAGCAGTTCTTC
abundance: -
d_gene: -
j_gene: TRBJ2-1
v_gene: TRBV19